This T cell receptor (beta chain) originates from a study of cytomegalovirus exposure and HLA in healthy donors. Study outcomes and limitations: Across donors, most TCRs were seen rarely, yet some public ones were widespread.

As regards this clone: Antigen unknown.

Sequenced by immunoSEQ multiplex PCR; TCRdb stores in-frame clones only, minus some. This sample carries some 150,000 clones, more than 75% of them seen once, and the ten largest clones take approximately 3%. Trimming pared 8 bases from V and 11 bases from J, leaving 24 bases between. The germline gives CDR1 SEHNR, CDR2 FQNEAQ (reference sequence). This CDR3 comprises 15 residues. The rearrangement uses TRBV7-9 and TRBJ1-4; D may be TRBD1 (6 bases). The sequence was obtained from a young man in good health and CMV-seronegative. Sequencing input: PBMCs. Written as DNA, the CDR3 is TGTGCCAGCGCCCCCGGGGCTTTAGACAGGTCTAAACTGTTTTTT. Its protein is CASAPGALDRSKLFF.